This is a list of T cell receptor beta chains from one sample in a study of blood T cell repertoires in COVID-19. Assay: immunoSEQ multiplex PCR; the TCRdb copy retains only in-frame clones and omits some. The sample holds 200,000 to 250,000 clones, approximately 87% seen once. Sequenced input: peripheral blood. The receptors come from a woman aged 45-59 years with acute or convalescent COVID-19. Both conserved end residues are part of each CDR3. Fields, in order: clone size, D gene, J gene, V gene, CDR3 DNA, CDR3 protein. D genes are given only for firm matches. Some rows have no size entry. The others give once, few or many, or a class for an expanded clone.

>NA|NA|TRBJ2-2|TRBV3-1/TRBV3-2
TGTGCCAGCAGCCATAAGCCGAACACCGGGGAGCTGTTTTTT
CASSHKPNTGELFF
>NA|NA|TRBJ2-2|TRBV9
TGTGCCAGCAGCTCCAGCAGGGGAGACGGGGAGCTGTTTTTT
CASSSSRGDGELFF
>NA|NA|TRBJ1-1|TRBV27
TGTGCCAGCAGTTTCCGCCCCCCCCAACAGGGCTGGAACACTGAAGCTTTCTTT
CASSFRPPQQGWNTEAFF
>NA|NA|TRBJ2-7|TRBV25-1
TGTGCCAGCAGCGGAACAGGGAGAACTTACGAGCAGTACTTC
CASSGTGRTYEQYF
>NA|NA|TRBJ1-4|TRBV4-2
TGTGCCAGCAGCCAGGGGCTGGAAAATGAAAAACTGTTTTTT
CASSQGLENEKLFF
>NA|NA|TRBJ1-1|TRBV7-2
TGTGCCAGCAGCTTGCAATACGGTGGCACTGAAGCTTTCTTT
CASSLQYGGTEAFF
>NA|NA|TRBJ1-1|TRBV5-6
TGTGCCAGCAGCTTCTCGAACACTGAAGCTTTCTTT
CASSFSNTEAFF
>NA|NA|TRBJ2-1|TRBV12-3/TRBV12-4
TGTGCCAGCAGCCAGGGTTCTGAGCAGTTCTTC
CASSQGSEQFF
>NA|TRBD1|TRBJ2-6|TRBV6-6
TGTGCCAGCAGGACAGGGGTTAGCTCTGGGGCCAACGTCCTGACTTTC
CASRTGVSSGANVLTF
>NA|TRBD1|TRBJ1-1|TRBV6-6
TGTGCCAGCAGCCTCCGACAGGGCTGGGCTTTCTTT
CASSLRQGWAFF
>once|NA|TRBJ2-1|TRBV6-4
TGTGCCAGCAGTAGGGACATCTACAATGAGCAGTTCTTC
CASSRDIYNEQFF
>NA|TRBD2|TRBJ2-3|TRBV27
TGTGCCAGCAGTTTATATCTGGGGACTAGCGGCACAGATACGCAGTATTTT
CASSLYLGTSGTDTQYF
>NA|NA|TRBJ1-4|TRBV24-1
TGTGCCACCAGTGATTTAAGGAAAAGGAGAAAAGCAACTAATGAAAAACTGTTTTTT
CATSDLRKRRKATNEKLFF
>NA|NA|TRBJ1-2|TRBV6-1
TGTGCCAGCAGTGAAAGGCGGGACCCTTCTATACGTGGCTACACCTTC
CASSERRDPSIRGYTF
>NA|NA|TRBJ1-2|TRBV24-1
TGTGCCACCAGTGGCACAGGGTACGGCTACACCTTC
CATSGTGYGYTF
>NA|TRBD1|TRBJ2-3|TRBV24-1
TGTGCCACCAGTGATCGGGACAGTAGCACAGATACGCAGTATTTT
CATSDRDSSTDTQYF
>once|TRBD2|TRBJ2-1|TRBV4-1
TGCGCCAGCAGCCCCGGGGGGAGCTCCTACAATGAGCAGTTCTTC
CASSPGGSSYNEQFF
>once|NA|TRBJ1-2|TRBV6-6
TGTGCCAGCGCCTACTCTTGGGGGGATTCGTCCTATGGCTACACCTTC
CASAYSWGDSSYGYTF
>NA|NA|TRBJ2-7|TRBV30
TGTGCCTGTGGTCAGGGGGGTAGGGAGCAGTACTTC
CACGQGGREQYF
>NA|TRBD2|TRBJ2-1|TRBV6-2/TRBV6-3
TGTGCCAGCAGTTACCAACTAGCGGGAGGGTGGGGTGAGCAGTTCTTC
CASSYQLAGGWGEQFF
>NA|TRBD1|TRBJ1-1|TRBV4-3
TGCGCCAGCAGCCAACTGGGACAGGGGACTGAAGCTTTCTTT
CASSQLGQGTEAFF
>NA|TRBD2|TRBJ2-1|TRBV7-3
TGTGCCAGCAGCTTAACTTCGACTAGCGGGGGTGAGCAGTTCTTC
CASSLTSTSGGEQFF
>NA|NA|TRBJ1-1|TRBV6-5
TGTGCCAGCAGTTACTCGAAGGCGGGTTACACTGAAGCTTTCTTT
CASSYSKAGYTEAFF
>once|TRBD2|TRBJ2-7|TRBV6-1
TGTGCCAGCAGTAAAGGGACTAGCGGGGGGATCTACGAGCAGTACTTC
CASSKGTSGGIYEQYF
>NA|TRBD1|TRBJ1-2|TRBV5-5
TGTGCCAGCAGCTTGGAATCGGGACAGGGCCCCTATGGCTACACCTTC
CASSLESGQGPYGYTF
>NA|NA|TRBJ2-5|TRBV19
TGTGCCAGTAGAACCTCAGGGGTGCACGTGGAGACCCAGTACTTC
CASRTSGVHVETQYF
>once|NA|TRBJ2-5|TRBV11-2
TGTGCCAGCAGCTTAGGCGGGACGGAGACCCAGTACTTC
CASSLGGTETQYF
>NA|TRBD1|TRBJ1-4|TRBV5-6
TGTGCCAGCAGCGTATACAGGGGGACTAATGAAAAACTGTTTTTT
CASSVYRGTNEKLFF
>once|TRBD2|TRBJ2-5|TRBV19
TGTGCCACCGGACTAGCGGGGAATCAAGAGACCCAGTACTTC
CATGLAGNQETQYF
>NA|NA|TRBJ1-1|TRBV7-2
TGTGCCAGCAGCTTAAGCCGATACTACACTGAAGCTTTCTTT
CASSLSRYYTEAFF
>NA|TRBD2|TRBJ2-1|TRBV5-1
TGCGCCAGCACCCTCGTAGCGGGAGCGGACAATGAGCAGTTCTTC
CASTLVAGADNEQFF
>NA|NA|TRBJ1-1|TRBV30
TGTGCCTGGAGTGCATGGCAGGGGCGAAGGACTGAAGCTTTCTTT
CAWSAWQGRRTEAFF
>NA|NA|TRBJ1-4|TRBV10-2
TGCGCCAGCAGTAACAGGCCAACTAATGAAAAACTGTTTTTT
CASSNRPTNEKLFF
>NA|TRBD2|TRBJ2-3|TRBV6-2/TRBV6-3
TGTGCCAGCAGTTTCCGAGGCGGGGGGAGCGTGGATACGCAGTATTTT
CASSFRGGGSVDTQYF
>NA|TRBD1|TRBJ1-1|TRBV6-2/TRBV6-3
TGTGCCAGCAGCCGGACAGGGGACACTGAAGCTTTCTTT
CASSRTGDTEAFF